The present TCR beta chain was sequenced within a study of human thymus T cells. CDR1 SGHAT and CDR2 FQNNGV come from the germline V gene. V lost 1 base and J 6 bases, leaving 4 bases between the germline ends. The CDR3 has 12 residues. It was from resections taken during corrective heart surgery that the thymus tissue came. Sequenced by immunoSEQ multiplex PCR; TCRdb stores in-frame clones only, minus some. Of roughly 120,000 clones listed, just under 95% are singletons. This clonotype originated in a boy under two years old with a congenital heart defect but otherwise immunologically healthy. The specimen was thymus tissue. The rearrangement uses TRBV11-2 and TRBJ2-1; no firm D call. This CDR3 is CASSLGLNEQFF. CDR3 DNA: TGTGCCAGCAGCTTAGGGCTCAATGAGCAGTTCTTC.